This TCR beta chain was identified during a study of T cells after yellow fever vaccination. In its sample, this clonotype was seen many times. MiXCR was run by TCRdb on the 5' RACE reads, yielding one entry per CDR3 protein. The top ten hold more than 2% of the sample, which has about 160,000 distinct CDR3 sequences, 6% to 7.5% seen once. Germline CDR1 MRHNA, CDR2 SNTAGT. The CDR3 is made up of 13 amino acids. Deletions cut 3 bases from V and 4 bases from J, with 9 bases between. The starting material was CD4+ T cells sorted from PBMCs, obtained less than 6 days after the first yellow fever vaccination. The source of this sequence is a man aged 18 to 30 who received the YFV17D yellow fever vaccine. This chain links TRBV6-4 with TRBJ1-1; D remains ambiguous. The CDR3 reads CASSEVEGTEAFF. The DNA for the CDR3 is TGTGCCAGCAGTGAGGTCGAGGGCACTGAAGCTTTCTTT.